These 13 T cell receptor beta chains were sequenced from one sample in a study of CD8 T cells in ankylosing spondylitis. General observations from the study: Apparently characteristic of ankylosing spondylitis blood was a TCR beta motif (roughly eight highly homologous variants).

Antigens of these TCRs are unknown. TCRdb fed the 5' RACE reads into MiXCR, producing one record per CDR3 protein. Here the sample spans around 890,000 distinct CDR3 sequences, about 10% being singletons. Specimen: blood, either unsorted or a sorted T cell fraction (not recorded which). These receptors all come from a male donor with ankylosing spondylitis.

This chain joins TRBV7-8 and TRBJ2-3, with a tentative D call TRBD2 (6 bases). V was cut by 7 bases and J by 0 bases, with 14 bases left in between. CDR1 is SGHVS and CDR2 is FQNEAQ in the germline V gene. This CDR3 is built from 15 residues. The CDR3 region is CASIFGRDSTDTQYF. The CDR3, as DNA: TGTGCCAGCATCTTTGGGCGGGATAGCACAGATACGCAGTATTTT.

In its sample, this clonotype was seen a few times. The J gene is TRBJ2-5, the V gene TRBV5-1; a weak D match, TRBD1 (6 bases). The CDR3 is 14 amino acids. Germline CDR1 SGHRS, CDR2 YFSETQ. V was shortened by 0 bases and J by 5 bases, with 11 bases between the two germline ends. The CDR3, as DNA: TGCGCCAGCAGCTTGGGGGGGCCCATCGAGACCCAGTACTTC. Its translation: CASSLGGPIETQYF. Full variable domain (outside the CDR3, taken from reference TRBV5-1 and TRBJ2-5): KAGVTQTPRYLIKTRGQQVTLSCSPISGHRSVSWYQQTPGQGLQFLFEYFSETQRNKGNFPGRFSGRQFSNSRSEMNVSTLELGDSALYLCASSLGGPIETQYFGPGTRLLVL.

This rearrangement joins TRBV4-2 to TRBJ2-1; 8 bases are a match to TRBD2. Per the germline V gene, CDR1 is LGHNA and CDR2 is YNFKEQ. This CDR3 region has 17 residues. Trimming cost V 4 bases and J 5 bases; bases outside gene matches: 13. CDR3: CASSLGRERGLHNEQFF. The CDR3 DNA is TGTGCCAGCAGCCTCGGGCGCGAGCGGGGGCTCCACAATGAGCAGTTCTTC.

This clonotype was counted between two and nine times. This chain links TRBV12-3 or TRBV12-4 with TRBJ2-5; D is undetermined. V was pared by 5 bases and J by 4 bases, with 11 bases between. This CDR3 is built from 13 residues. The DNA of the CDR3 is TGTGCCAGCAGTCCGCGGTTAAGAGAGACCCAGTACTTC. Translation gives CASSPRLRETQYF.

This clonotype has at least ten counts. CDR3 coding DNA: TGTGCCAGCAGCCCACAGGGGCGTGGTGAAAAACTGTTTTTT. Translated, it gives CASSPQGRGEKLFF. The V gene is TRBV5-5, the J gene TRBJ1-4; 7 positions match TRBD1. Germline values: CDR1 SGHKS, CDR2 YYEKEE (reference sequence). The CDR3 spans 14 residues. J was trimmed by 7 bases and V by 4 bases; bases with no gene match: 7.

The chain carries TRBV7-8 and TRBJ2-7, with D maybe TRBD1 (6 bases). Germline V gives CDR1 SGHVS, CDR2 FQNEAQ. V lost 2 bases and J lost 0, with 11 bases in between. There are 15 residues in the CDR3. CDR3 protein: CASSLNRALSYEQYF. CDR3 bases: TGTGCCAGCAGCTTAAACAGGGCTCTCTCCTACGAGCAGTACTTC.

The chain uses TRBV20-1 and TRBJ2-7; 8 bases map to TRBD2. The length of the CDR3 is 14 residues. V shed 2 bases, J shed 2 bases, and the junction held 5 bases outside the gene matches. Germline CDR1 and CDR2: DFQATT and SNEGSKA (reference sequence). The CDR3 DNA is TGCAGTGCTAGAACTCCGGGAGGGCCCTACGAGCAGTACTTC. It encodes CSARTPGGPYEQYF.

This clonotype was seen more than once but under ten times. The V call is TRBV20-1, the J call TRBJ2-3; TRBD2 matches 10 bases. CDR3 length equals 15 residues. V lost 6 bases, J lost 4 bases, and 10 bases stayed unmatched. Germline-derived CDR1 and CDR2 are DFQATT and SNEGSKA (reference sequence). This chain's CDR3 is CSAGLSGRSADTQYF. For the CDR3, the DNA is TGCAGTGCCGGCCTTAGCGGGAGGAGCGCAGATACGCAGTATTTT.

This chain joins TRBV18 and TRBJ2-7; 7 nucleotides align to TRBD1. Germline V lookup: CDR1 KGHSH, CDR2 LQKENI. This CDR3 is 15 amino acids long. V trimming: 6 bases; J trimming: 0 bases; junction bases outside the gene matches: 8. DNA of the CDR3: TGTGCCAGCTCCCAGACAGGGATCCCCTCCTACGAGCAGTACTTC. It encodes CASSQTGIPSYEQYF.

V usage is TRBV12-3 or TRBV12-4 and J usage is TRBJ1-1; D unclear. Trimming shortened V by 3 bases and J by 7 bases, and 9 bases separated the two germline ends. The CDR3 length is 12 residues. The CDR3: CASSLERYEAFF. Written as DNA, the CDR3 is TGTGCCAGCAGTTTGGAGAGGTATGAAGCTTTCTTT.

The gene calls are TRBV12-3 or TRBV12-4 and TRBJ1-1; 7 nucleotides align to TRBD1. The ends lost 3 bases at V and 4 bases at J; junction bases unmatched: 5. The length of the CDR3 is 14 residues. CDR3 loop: CASSFSGTVTEAFF. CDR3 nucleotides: TGTGCCAGCAGTTTTTCCGGGACAGTCACTGAAGCTTTCTTT.

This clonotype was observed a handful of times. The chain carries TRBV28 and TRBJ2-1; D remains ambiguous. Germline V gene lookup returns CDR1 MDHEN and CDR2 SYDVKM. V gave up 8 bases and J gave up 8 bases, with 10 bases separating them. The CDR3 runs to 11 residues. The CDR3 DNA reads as TGTGCCAGCGTGAGGAGTCATGAGCAGTTCTTC. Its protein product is CASVRSHEQFF. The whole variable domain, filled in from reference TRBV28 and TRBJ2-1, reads DVKVTQSSRYLVKRTGEKVFLECVQDMDHENMFWYRQDPGLGLRLIYFSYDVKMKEKGDIPEGYSVSREKKERFSLILESASTNQTSMYLCASVRSHEQFFGPGTRLTVL.

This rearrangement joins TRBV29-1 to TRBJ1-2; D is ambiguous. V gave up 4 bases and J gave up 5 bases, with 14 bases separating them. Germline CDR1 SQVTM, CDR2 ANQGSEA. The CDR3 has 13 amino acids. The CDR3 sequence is CSVAVSLAYGYTF. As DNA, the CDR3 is TGCAGCGTTGCGGTCAGTTTAGCATATGGCTACACCTTC.